This entry is about one T cell receptor beta chain. These data are taken from a study of blood T cell repertoires in COVID-19. On the study more broadly: COVID-19 samples collected from the United States, Italy and Spain covered acute and convalescent phases.

V shed 3 bases, J shed 4 bases, and the junction held 3 bases outside the gene matches. Germline V gives CDR1 SGHRS, CDR2 YFSETQ. The CDR3 totals 14 residues. Methods used by the authors: Reference gene primer amplification in the assay estimated nucleated cell counts. TCRdb's table, derived via immunoSEQ multiplex PCR, lists solely in-frame clones and lacks some. The V and J calls and the clone size are those of that table, but D and trimming were determined from the DNA. The repertoire has 250,000 or so clones, roughly 88% of them found once; the top ten carry 0.65% to 0.95%. The chain carries TRBV5-1 and TRBJ1-2; 10 bases are a match to TRBD1. The sequenced sample was peripheral blood. This TCR derives from a woman aged 25 to 45 with acute or convalescent COVID-19. CDR3 nucleotide sequence: TGCGCCAGCAGCTGGACAGGGGGTACCTATGGCTACACCTTC. The encoded protein is CASSWTGGTYGYTF.